This T cell receptor beta chain is from a study of post-analysis software for immune sequencing data. Study-level findings and limits: When compared against controls, multiple sclerosis patients showed significantly lower normalized Chao1 diversity. About five TRBV segments were more frequent in patients than controls; TRBV5-6, TRBV5-1 and TRBV20-1 belonged to this group.

Trimming took off 7 bases at V and 5 bases at J, with 14 bases between the two ends. The CDR3 is made up of 13 amino acids. Germline values: CDR1 MDHEN, CDR2 SYDVKM. Unique molecular identifiers were carried by the TCR beta cDNA libraries. From about 0.98 to 11 million T cells, 550,000 or so cDNA molecules were obtained. MiXCR, applied by TCRdb to the PCR reads, yields one record per CDR3 protein. The sample consists of approximately 360,000 distinct CDR3 sequences, roughly 38% of them appearing once. For this clonotype: Its antigen remains unknown.

The origin of this receptor is a girl aged 5 to 17 with multiple sclerosis. The chain employs TRBV28 and TRBJ1-2; D might be TRBD1 (5 bases). The sequenced sample consisted of blood. CDR3 residues: CASNLQVGYGYTF. The CDR3 DNA sequence: TGTGCCAGCAACTTACAGGTTGGGTATGGCTACACCTTC.